The clone carrying this TCR beta chain was counted once. The antigen is undetermined. A much larger clone differs from this one at a single base, so this may be a read error. The source of the sample is a study of post-analysis software for immune sequencing data. Across the whole study: The patients showed relapsing-remitting, secondary progressive and progressive-relapsing multiple sclerosis courses. Findings and caveats of the study: Under F measure analysis, samples from one preparation batch co-clustered strongly. Controls' normalized Chao1 diversity significantly exceeded that of multiple sclerosis patients. TRBV5-6, TRBV5-1 and TRBV20-1 were among four or five TRBV segments more frequent in patients than controls.

TCR beta libraries were prepared from cDNA with unique molecular identifiers. The authors obtained some 500,000 cDNA molecules from approximately 1 to 10 million T cells. A single record per CDR3 protein comes from TCRdb applying MiXCR to the PCR reads. The data contain over 150,000 distinct CDR3 sequences, 25% to 35% of them singletons. This CDR3 comprises 14 residues. The sample was blood. The TCR was taken from a girl between 5 and 17 years old with multiple sclerosis. The V gene is TRBV12-3 or TRBV12-4, the J gene TRBJ2-5; perhaps TRBD1 as D (5 bases). The DNA end lines up better with TRBJ2-1; the J call may be wrong. For the CDR3, the DNA is TGTGCCAGCAGTCCTACAGGAATCCAAGAGACCCAGTTCTTC. This encodes CASSPTGIQETQFF.